The 10 T cell receptor beta chains given below trace back to one sample, sequenced in a study of blood T cells in healthy people across ages. Together with a sample-barcoded 5' primer, a J-beta primer mix was included in a second PCR lasting about 7 to 11 cycles. Using its own MiXCR run on the 5' RACE reads, TCRdb lists one record per CDR3 protein. The sample includes approximately 830,000 distinct CDR3 sequences, less than 80% seen only once; the top ten take 28%. Sequencing was performed on blood. All receptors come from a young man in good health.

The CDR3 sequence is CASSVGIGLVEQYF. Here the CDR3 DNA reads TGTGCCAGCAGCGTAGGAATCGGACTGGTCGAGCAGTACTTC. V usage is TRBV9 and J usage is TRBJ2-5; possibly TRBD2 for D (5 bases). The end of the DNA fits TRBJ2-7 better, so the J call may be wrong. CDR1 is SGDLS and CDR2 is YYNGEE in the germline V gene. The CDR3 has 14 amino acids.

In DNA, the CDR3 is TGCAGTGCTAGTATTACTAGCGGTTACGAGCAGTACTTC. Its translation: CSASITSGYEQYF. The V gene is TRBV20-1, the J gene TRBJ2-5, with TRBD2 matching 8 bases. Gene TRBJ2-7 matches the end of the DNA better, so the J call may be wrong. The germline gives CDR1 DFQATT, CDR2 SNEGSKA (reference sequence). This CDR3 is built from 13 residues.

CDR3 region: CASSYSLGEQFF. In DNA form, the CDR3 reads TGTGCCAGCAGTTACTCACTCGGTGAGCAGTTCTTC. V and J are TRBV6-5 and TRBJ2-1; no firm D call. This CDR3 is 12 amino acids long. Trimming took off 0 bases at V and 9 bases at J, with 6 bases between the two ends. Germline V gene sequence: CDR1 MNHEY, CDR2 SVGAGI.

The chain uses TRBV9 and TRBJ2-1; D is perhaps TRBD2 (6 bases). This CDR3 has 16 amino acids. Germline V gene lookup returns CDR1 SGDLS and CDR2 YYNGEE. V dropped 0 bases and J dropped 2 bases, with 12 bases sitting between them. CDR3 amino acids: CASSVGERAPYNEQFF. The DNA for the CDR3 is TGTGCCAGCAGCGTAGGGGAGCGGGCCCCCTACAATGAGCAGTTCTTC.

The chain has TRBV30 and TRBJ2-1; 11 nucleotides line up with TRBD2. V lost 2 bases to trimming and J lost 7 bases; unmatched junction nucleotides: 7. The CDR3 spans 15 residues. Germline V lookup: CDR1 GTSNPN, CDR2 SVGIG (reference sequence). The CDR3 reads CAWSIISGGDNEQFF. For the CDR3, the DNA is TGTGCCTGGAGTATAATTAGCGGGGGGGATAATGAGCAGTTCTTC.

The rearrangement links TRBV4-3 to TRBJ1-5; D gene ambiguous. The CDR3 has 15 residues. Germline lookup yields CDR1 LGHNA and CDR2 YSLEER. The V end lost 0 bases, the J end lost 1 base, and 7 bases lay between the germline ends. CDR3 sequence: CASSQEGLSNQPQHF. The CDR3 nucleotides read TGCGCCAGCAGCCAAGAAGGTTTAAGCAATCAGCCCCAGCATTTT.

This clonotype has more than one count but fewer than ten. J is TRBJ2-2 and V is TRBV6-1, with D uncertain. Trimming pared 6 bases from V and 8 bases from J, leaving 13 bases between. The CDR3 loop spans 13 amino acids. Germline-derived CDR1 and CDR2 are MNHNS and SASEGT. CDR3 protein: CASRRDPEGELFF. CDR3 coding DNA: TGTGCCAGCAGAAGAGACCCCGAGGGGGAGCTGTTTTTT.

This clonotype occurred a few times. The V gene is TRBV25-1, the J gene TRBJ1-2; TRBD1 might be the D (5 bases). The V end lost 6 bases, the J end lost 4 bases, and 9 bases lay between the germline ends. This CDR3 spans 12 amino acids. Germline loops: CDR1 MGHDK, CDR2 SYGVNS. CDR3 nucleotide sequence: TGTGCCAGCAGGCAGGGAAGCTATGGCTACACCTTC. Its protein is CASRQGSYGYTF.

This sequence joins TRBV7-8 and TRBJ2-5; D uncertain. The V end lost 1 base, the J end lost 0 bases, and 9 bases lay between the germline ends. Germline values: CDR1 SGHVS, CDR2 FQNEAQ. The CDR3 runs to 15 residues. The CDR3 is CASSLGRPHQETQYF. The CDR3 region has the DNA TGTGCCAGCAGCTTAGGCAGGCCACACCAAGAGACCCAGTACTTC.

This clonotype occurred a few times. The V gene is TRBV27, the J gene TRBJ1-1, with 8 positions matching TRBD1. V lost 6 bases, J lost 1 base, and 1 base stayed unmatched. From germline, CDR1 is MNHEY and CDR2 SMNVEV (reference sequence). The CDR3 is 13 amino acids. The CDR3 protein is CASRGTGNTEAFF. In DNA form, the CDR3 reads TGTGCCAGCAGGGGGACAGGGAACACTGAAGCTTTCTTT.